The clone carrying this TCR beta chain was detected a few times. Specified time point: newly diagnosed GD, antithyroid drugs for less than 3 months. The TCR library was made from RNA extracted from PBMCs. Arm-PCR of CDR3 regions with iRepertoire HTBI primers generated TCR beta libraries. TCRdb re-called the multiplex PCR reads through MiXCR, storing one row per CDR3 protein. The sample shows approximately 480,000 distinct CDR3 sequences, 15% to 20% of them seen only once. This CDR3 is 14 amino acids long. Germline V gives CDR1 LNHDA, CDR2 SQIVND (reference sequence). V lost 4 bases and J 7 bases, leaving 11 bases between the germline ends. This specimen belongs to a study of regulatory T cells in long-lasting Graves disease. Another study also made use of these data, one on T cells in Graves' hyperthyroidism and ophthalmopathy. Per that study: Stable Graves' hyperthyroidism meant no ophthalmopathy progression within 18 months.

The genes are TRBV19 and TRBJ1-6, with a possible D match to TRBD1 (5 bases). This sample comprised peripheral blood mononuclear cells (PBMCs), obtained at new diagnosis, from a patient treated with antithyroid drugs. The sequence came from a man in his forties with Graves disease. CDR3: CASSRGSWNSPLHF. CDR3 in DNA: TGTGCCAGTAGTAGGGGGTCCTGGAATTCACCCCTCCACTTT.